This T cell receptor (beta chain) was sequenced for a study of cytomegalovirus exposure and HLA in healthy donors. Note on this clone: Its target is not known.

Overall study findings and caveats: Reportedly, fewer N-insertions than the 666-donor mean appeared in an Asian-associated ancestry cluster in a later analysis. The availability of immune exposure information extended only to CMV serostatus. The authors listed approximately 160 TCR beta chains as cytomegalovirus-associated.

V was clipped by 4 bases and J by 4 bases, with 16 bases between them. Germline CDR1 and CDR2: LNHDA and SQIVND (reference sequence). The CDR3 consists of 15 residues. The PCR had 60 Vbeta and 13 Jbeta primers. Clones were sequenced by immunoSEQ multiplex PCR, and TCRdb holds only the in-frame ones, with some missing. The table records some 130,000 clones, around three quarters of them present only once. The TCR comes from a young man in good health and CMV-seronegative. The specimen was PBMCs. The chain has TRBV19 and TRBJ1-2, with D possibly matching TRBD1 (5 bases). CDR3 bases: TGTGCCAGTAGTAAAGGAGGGACTGAGTTCTATGGCTACACCTTC. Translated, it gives CASSKGGTEFYGYTF.